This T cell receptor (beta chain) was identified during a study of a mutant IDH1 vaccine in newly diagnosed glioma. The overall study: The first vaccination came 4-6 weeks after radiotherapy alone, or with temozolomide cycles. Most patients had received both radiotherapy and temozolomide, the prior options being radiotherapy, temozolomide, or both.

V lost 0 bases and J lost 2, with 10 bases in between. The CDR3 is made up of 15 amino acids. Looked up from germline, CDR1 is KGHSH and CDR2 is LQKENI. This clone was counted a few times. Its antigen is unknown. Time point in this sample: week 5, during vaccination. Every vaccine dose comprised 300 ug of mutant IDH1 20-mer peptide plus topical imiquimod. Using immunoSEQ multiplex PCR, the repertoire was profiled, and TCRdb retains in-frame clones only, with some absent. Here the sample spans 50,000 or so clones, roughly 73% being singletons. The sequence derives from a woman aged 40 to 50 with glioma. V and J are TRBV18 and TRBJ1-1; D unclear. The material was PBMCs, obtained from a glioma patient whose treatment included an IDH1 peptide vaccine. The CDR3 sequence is CASSPPLGSNTEAFF. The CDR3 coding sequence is TGTGCCAGCTCACCACCGCTGGGCTCCAACACTGAAGCTTTCTTT.